Included here is one T cell receptor beta chain sequence, with context. Its antigen is not known. Some clones are missing from TCRdb's copy, which holds only in-frame ones; the method was immunoSEQ multiplex PCR. This table has around 100,000 clones, approximately 89% appearing once. This sample is drawn from a study of PD-L1 blockade in urothelial cancer. Overall study context: Researchers looked at the blood 3 weeks (second dose) and 6 weeks after treatment began.

Study-wide findings and caveats: Below-median pretreatment blood TCR clonality was associated with improved progression-free and overall survival.

The V gene's germline CDR1 is MNHNS and CDR2 SASEGT. CDR3 size: 12 residues. Trimming cost V 4 bases and J 7 bases, with 11 bases left between them. Time point indicated: peripheral blood 6 weeks after treatment start. The source was PBMCs, collected around atezolizumab (anti-PD-L1) treatment. This clonotype originated in a man aged 55-75 years with urothelial cancer. The V and J genes are TRBV6-1 and TRBJ2-7; D not certain. DNA of the CDR3: TGTGCCAGCAGTGTCAACGGGTGGGAGCAGTACTTC. This gives the protein CASSVNGWEQYF.